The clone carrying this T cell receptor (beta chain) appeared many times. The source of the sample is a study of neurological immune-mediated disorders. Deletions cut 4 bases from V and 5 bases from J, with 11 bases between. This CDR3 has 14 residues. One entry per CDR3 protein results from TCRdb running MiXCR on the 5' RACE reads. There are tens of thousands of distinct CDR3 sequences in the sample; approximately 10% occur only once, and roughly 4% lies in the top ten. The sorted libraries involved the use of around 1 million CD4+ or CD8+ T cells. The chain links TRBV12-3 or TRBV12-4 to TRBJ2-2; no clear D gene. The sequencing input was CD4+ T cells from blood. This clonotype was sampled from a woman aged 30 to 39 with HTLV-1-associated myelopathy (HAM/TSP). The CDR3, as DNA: TGTGCCAGCAGTTCCAGGTATCGGACCGGGGAGCTGTTTTTT. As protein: CASSSRYRTGELFF.